Below, 5 T cell receptor beta chains from the same sample are listed, as sequenced in a study of identifying expanded T cells in peripheral blood. This table comes from immunoSEQ multiplex PCR, and its TCRdb copy is limited to in-frame clones, with some not included. The sample yields some 90,000 clones, around nine tenths seen once. The specimen sequenced was blood. Receptors were obtained from a person aged 18 to 70 in good health.

The J gene is TRBJ1-6, the V gene TRBV4-3; D perhaps matches TRBD1 (6 bases). The CDR3 has 17 amino acids. Germline V gene sequence: CDR1 LGHNA, CDR2 YSLEER. Between the trimmed V and J ends, which lost 0 bases and 4 bases, there was a span of 13 bases. The CDR3 reads CASSQDEAGVYNSPLHF. The DNA of the CDR3 is TGCGCCAGCAGCCAAGATGAGGCAGGGGTTTATAATTCACCCCTCCACTTT.

The J gene is TRBJ2-5, the V gene TRBV10-2; 9 nucleotides agree with TRBD2. The V and J ends lost 8 bases and 7 bases, in that order; junction bases with no gene match: 11. CDR1 and CDR2 from the germline V gene are WSHSY and SAAADI. The CDR3 sequence is 14 residues long. CDR3 residues: CASDAGTSYGTQYF. DNA of the CDR3: TGCGCCAGCGACGCGGGGACTAGCTATGGGACCCAGTACTTC.

The V call is TRBV7-2, the J call TRBJ2-1, with D possibly being TRBD2 (6 bases). Germline V gene sequence: CDR1 SGHTA, CDR2 FQGNSA. The CDR3 totals 13 residues. Trimming removed 7 bases from V and 3 bases from J, with 10 bases in between. DNA of the CDR3: TGTGCCAGCAAACTAGCAAGCTACAATGAGCAGTTCTTC. This encodes CASKLASYNEQFF.

This chain connects TRBV7-9 to TRBJ2-7; D remains unclear. The CDR3 totals 13 residues. Germline CDR1 reads SEHNR; CDR2 reads FQNEAQ (reference sequence). Deletions cut 4 bases from V and 5 bases from J, with 12 bases between. The DNA of the CDR3 is TGTGCCAGCAGCTCCTCTATTGAACACGAGCAGTACTTC. This encodes CASSSSIEHEQYF.

This clone has more than one count but fewer than ten. The chain joins TRBV5-6 to TRBJ2-3; D tentatively reads TRBD1 or TRBD2 (5 bases each). Germline V gene lookup returns CDR1 SGHDT and CDR2 YYEEEE. Trimming cost V 0 bases and J 2 bases, with 13 bases left between them. The CDR3 totals 16 residues. As DNA, the CDR3 is TGTGCCAGCAGCTTGGGCCGACCCGGGGCCACAGATACGCAGTATTTT. Translating it yields CASSLGRPGATDTQYF.